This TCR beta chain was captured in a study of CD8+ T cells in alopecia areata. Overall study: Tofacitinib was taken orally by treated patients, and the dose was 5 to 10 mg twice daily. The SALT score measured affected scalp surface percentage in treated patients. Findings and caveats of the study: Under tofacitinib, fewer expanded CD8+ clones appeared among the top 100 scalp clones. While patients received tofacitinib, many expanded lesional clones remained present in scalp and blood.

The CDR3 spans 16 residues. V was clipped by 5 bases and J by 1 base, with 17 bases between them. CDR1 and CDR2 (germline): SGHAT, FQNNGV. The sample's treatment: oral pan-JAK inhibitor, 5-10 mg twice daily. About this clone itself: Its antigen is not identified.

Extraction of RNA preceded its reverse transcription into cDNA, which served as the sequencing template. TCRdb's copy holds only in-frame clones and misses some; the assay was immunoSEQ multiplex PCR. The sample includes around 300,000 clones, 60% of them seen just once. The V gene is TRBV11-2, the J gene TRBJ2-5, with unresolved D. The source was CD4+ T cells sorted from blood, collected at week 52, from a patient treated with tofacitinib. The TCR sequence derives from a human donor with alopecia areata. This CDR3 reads CASSREAARGQETQYF. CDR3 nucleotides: TGTGCCAGCAGCCGCGAGGCAGCTCGCGGCCAAGAGACCCAGTACTTC.